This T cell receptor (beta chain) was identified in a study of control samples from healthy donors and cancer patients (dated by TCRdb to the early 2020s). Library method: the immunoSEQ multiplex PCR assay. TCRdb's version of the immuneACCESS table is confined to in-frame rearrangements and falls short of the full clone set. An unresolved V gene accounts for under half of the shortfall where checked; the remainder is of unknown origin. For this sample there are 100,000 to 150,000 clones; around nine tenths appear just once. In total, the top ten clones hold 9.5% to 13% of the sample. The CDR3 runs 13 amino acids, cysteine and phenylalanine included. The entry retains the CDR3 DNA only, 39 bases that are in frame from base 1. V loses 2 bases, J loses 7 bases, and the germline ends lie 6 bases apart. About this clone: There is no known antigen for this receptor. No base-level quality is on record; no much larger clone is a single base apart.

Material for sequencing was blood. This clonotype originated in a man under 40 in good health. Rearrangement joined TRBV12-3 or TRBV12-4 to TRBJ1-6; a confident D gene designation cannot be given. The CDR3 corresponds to CASSLKENSPLHF. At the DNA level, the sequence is TGTGCCAGCAGTTTAAAGGAAAATTCACCCCTCCACTTT.